Listed below are T cell receptor beta chains from one sample, sequenced in a study of T cells in localized non-small cell lung cancer. Sequencing was performed with immunoSEQ multiplex PCR; in TCRdb, only in-frame clones are kept and a portion is missing. The table shows under 65,000 clones, with around 81% occurring only once. The specimen comprised peripheral blood, sampled before any cancer treatment. These TCRs come from a female donor of 60 years or more with stage II squamous cell lung carcinoma. Both conserved end residues are part of each CDR3. A D gene is named only where the DNA matches it firmly. For some rows the clone size is stated as once, few or many, or as a class when expanded; others skip it.

TRBD1	TRBV4-3	TRBJ1-1	.	CASSQGGTENTEAFF	TGCGCCAGCAGCCAAGGCGGGACAGAGAACACTGAAGCTTTCTTT
.	TRBV27	TRBJ2-3	.	CASSLSGLEVDTQYF	TGTGCCAGCAGTTTATCCGGGCTGGAAGTAGATACGCAGTATTTT
TRBD1	TRBV27	TRBJ1-2	.	CASRKGQGPNYGYTF	TGTGCCAGCAGGAAAGGACAGGGACCTAACTATGGCTACACCTTC
.	TRBV27	TRBJ2-7	few	CASRSLYEQYF	TGTGCCAGCAGGTCCCTCTACGAGCAGTACTTC
.	TRBV11-2	TRBJ1-2	.	CASSLEPGANYGYTF	TGTGCCAGCAGCTTAGAGCCGGGGGCAAACTATGGCTACACCTTC
.	TRBV7-8	TRBJ1-5	.	CASSLGGGSNQPQHF	TGTGCCAGCAGCTTAGGAGGGGGGAGCAATCAGCCCCAGCATTTT
.	TRBV5-1	TRBJ2-6	.	CASTGEGVTLVGANVLTF	TGCGCCAGCACAGGGGAGGGAGTAACTTTGGTCGGGGCCAACGTCCTGACTTTC
.	TRBV4-1	TRBJ1-2	once	CASSPPGRSNYGYTF	TGCGCCAGCAGCCCCCCCGGTCGCAGCAACTATGGCTACACCTTC
.	TRBV9	TRBJ1-3	.	CASSLQWTLGLGDTIYF	TGTGCCAGCAGCCTACAGTGGACCCTCGGTTTGGGCGACACCATATATTTT
.	TRBV6-5	TRBJ1-6	.	CASSSGNSPLHF	TGTGCCAGCAGTTCAGGGAATTCACCCCTCCACTTT
.	TRBV18	TRBJ1-2	.	CASSPGRDNYGYTF	TGTGCCAGCTCGCCAGGACGGGATAACTATGGCTACACCTTC
.	TRBV19	TRBJ1-5	.	CASSVRDNLSNQPQHF	TGTGCCAGTAGTGTCCGGGACAATCTTAGCAATCAGCCCCAGCATTTT
.	TRBV6-6	TRBJ1-2	.	CASSYEGAGGYTF	TGTGCCAGCAGTTACGAGGGAGCTGGGGGCTACACCTTC
.	TRBV2	TRBJ2-3	.	CASREWGTTTDTQYF	TGTGCCAGCAGAGAATGGGGTACGACCACAGATACGCAGTATTTT
TRBD2	TRBV29-1	TRBJ2-6	.	CSGSGVSNSGANVLTF	TGCAGCGGGAGCGGGGTTTCTAACTCTGGGGCCAACGTCCTGACTTTC
.	TRBV10-3	TRBJ1-1	.	CTISAFDSLNTEAFF	TGTACCATCAGCGCCTTCGACAGTTTGAACACTGAAGCTTTCTTT
.	TRBV2	TRBJ2-5	few	CASSDQETQYF	TGTGCCAGCAGCGACCAAGAGACCCAGTACTTC
.	TRBV18	TRBJ1-1	.	CASSPPVGVGTEAFF	TGTGCCAGCTCACCACCGGTTGGGGTAGGAACTGAAGCTTTCTTT
.	TRBV9	TRBJ1-1	few	CASSVEPLNTEAFF	TGTGCCAGCAGCGTAGAACCACTGAACACTGAAGCTTTCTTT
.	TRBV14	TRBJ1-1	.	CASSPWPGTEAFF	TGTGCCAGCAGCCCCTGGCCAGGCACTGAAGCTTTCTTT
TRBD1	TRBV5-4	TRBJ1-2	.	CASSLRTGPSGYGYTF	TGTGCCAGCAGCCTGCGGACAGGGCCCTCGGGCTATGGCTACACCTTC
TRBD1	TRBV5-1	TRBJ1-1	.	CASSPGTGGAGTEAFF	TGCGCCAGCAGCCCTGGGACAGGGGGCGCGGGCACTGAAGCTTTCTTT
.	TRBV5-6	TRBJ1-1	.	CASSLPGSTEAFF	TGTGCCAGCAGCTTGCCCGGGTCCACTGAAGCTTTCTTT
.	TRBV5-1	TRBJ1-4	.	CASSLGNQEKLFF	TGCGCCAGCAGCTTGGGGAACCAAGAAAAACTGTTTTTT
TRBD2	TRBV7-3	TRBJ2-4	.	CASSHGGGGKNIQYF	TGTGCCAGCAGCCACGGCGGGGGTGGCAAAAACATTCAGTACTTC